This paragraph reports one TCR beta chain. Its target is not known. The study ran its PCR with 60 Vbeta and 13 Jbeta primers. In the original workflow: A follow-up analysis tallied some 80 million unique TCR beta chains, roughly 11 million shared. Method: immunoSEQ multiplex PCR; TCRdb's copy keeps in-frame clones and lacks some. For V, J and clone size, that table is used; D and trimming come from the DNA. The profile shows about 150,000 clones, about four fifths of them singletons. CDR1 is KGHSH, CDR2 LQKENI, per germline. Unmatched junction bases numbered 6, after V lost 4 bases and J lost 3 bases. The CDR3 totals 15 residues. The data were obtained in a study of cytomegalovirus exposure and HLA in healthy donors. Study-level points and caveats: When analyzed later, the rates of TCR association showed variation by HLA locus, with DRB1 the most and HLA-C the fewest. Later work showed greater clonal expansion in HLA-associated TCR beta chains than in equally common others.

The sample was PBMCs. The source is a human donor in good health. This chain links TRBV18 with TRBJ2-3; 8 nucleotides line up with TRBD2. CDR3 nucleotides: TGTGCCAGCTCACTCTCGGGGACTAGGACAGATACGCAGTATTTT. Translating it yields CASSLSGTRTDTQYF. The full variable domain, its missing parts supplied by reference TRBV18 and TRBJ2-3, is NAGVMQNPRHLVRRRGQEARLRCSPMKGHSHVYWYRQLPEEGLKFMVYLQKENIIDESGMPKERFSAEFPKEGPSILRIQQVVRGDSAAYFCASSLSGTRTDTQYFGPGTRLTVL.